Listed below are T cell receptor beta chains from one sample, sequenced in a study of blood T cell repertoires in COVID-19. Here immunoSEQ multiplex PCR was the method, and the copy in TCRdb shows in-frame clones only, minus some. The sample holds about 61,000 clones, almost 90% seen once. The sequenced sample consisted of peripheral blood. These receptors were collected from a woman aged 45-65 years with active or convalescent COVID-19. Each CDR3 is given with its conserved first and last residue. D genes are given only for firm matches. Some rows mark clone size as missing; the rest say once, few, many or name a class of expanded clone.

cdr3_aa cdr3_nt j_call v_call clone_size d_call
CASSQGLALWDEQFF TGTGCCAGCAGTCAAGGACTAGCGCTGTGGGATGAGCAGTTCTTC TRBJ2-1 TRBV11-2 - TRBD2
CASSFQRLAGNEQFF TGTGCCAGCAGCTTTCAGAGGCTAGCGGGCAATGAGCAGTTCTTC TRBJ2-1 TRBV7-2 - TRBD2
CAWSIGLAGDEQYF TGTGCCTGGAGTATTGGGCTAGCGGGAGACGAGCAGTACTTC TRBJ2-7 TRBV30 once TRBD2
CASSLGLAGPYNEQFF TGTGCCAGCAGTCTCGGTCTAGCGGGCCCCTACAATGAGCAGTTCTTC TRBJ2-1 TRBV6-2/TRBV6-3 - TRBD2
CASSWRLGDREDYGYTF TGTGCCAGCAGCTGGAGACTGGGGGACAGGGAGGACTATGGCTACACCTTC TRBJ1-2 TRBV7-8 - TRBD1
CASSLGLAGGVYEQYF TGCGCCAGCAGCTTGGGCTTAGCGGGAGGGGTCTACGAGCAGTACTTC TRBJ2-7 TRBV5-1 - TRBD2
CASSWDIDTEAFF TGTGCCAGCAGCTGGGACATCGACACTGAAGCTTTCTTT TRBJ1-1 TRBV5-6 - -
CSANSGTAYNEQFF TGCAGCGCTAATAGCGGGACCGCCTACAATGAGCAGTTCTTC TRBJ2-1 TRBV29-1 - TRBD2
CAWRGVGLELFF TGTGCCTGGAGAGGAGTAGGCCTTGAATTGTTCTTC TRBJ2-1 TRBV30 - -
CAWKGTGELFF TGTGCCTGGAAGGGGACCGGGGAGCTGTTTTTT TRBJ2-2 TRBV30 - -
CASRQGNSNQPQHF TGTGCCAGCAGACAGGGGAATAGCAATCAGCCCCAGCATTTT TRBJ1-5 TRBV5-5 few TRBD1